The rows below give T cell receptor beta chains drawn from one sample of a study of shared clonotypes between healthy human individuals. Sequencing was performed with immunoSEQ multiplex PCR; in TCRdb, only in-frame clones are kept and a portion is missing. The sample lists about 480,000 clones; approximately 85% were seen once. The sequenced material came from PBMCs. The receptors stem from a woman aged 40 to 49 in good health. Some clones in this sample may be carry-over from other donors' samples. CDR3s include the opening cysteine and the closing phenylalanine or tryptophan. Each record gives: V gene, J gene, CDR3 length, D gene, CDR3 protein. The D gene is left open where the match is weak.

TRBV2,TRBJ1-2,10,NA,CANNQNGYTF
TRBV7-3,TRBJ2-1,13,NA,CASQADTHSEQFF
TRBV28,TRBJ1-2,15,NA,CASRSAATSFYGYTF
TRBV11-2,TRBJ2-7,16,TRBD2,CASSLLVGTSGYEQYF
TRBV7-3,TRBJ1-1,16,NA,CASSLRGSPVNTEAFF
TRBV9,TRBJ2-2,16,NA,CASSVVPRTSTGELFF
TRBV29-1,TRBJ1-1,14,NA,CSVDSGQGTNEAFF
TRBV19,TRBJ2-4,16,NA,CASSPSQIGTKNIQYF
TRBV13,TRBJ2-5,15,TRBD2,CASSLRLAGMETQYF
TRBV11-2,TRBJ2-3,17,NA,CASSLDRLTGSTDTQYF
TRBV6-6,TRBJ2-7,15,TRBD1,CASSHHGQGTYEQYF
TRBV6-4,TRBJ2-3,14,NA,CASSDSLTPGTQYF
TRBV6-1,TRBJ2-7,16,TRBD2,CASSKAGLGIFNEQYF
TRBV6-6,TRBJ1-2,15,NA,CASSYPTPSNYGYTF
TRBV30,TRBJ1-4,13,NA,CASGGQGVEKLFF
TRBV19,TRBJ2-7,12,NA,CASTDRGFEQYF
TRBV5-6,TRBJ1-2,13,NA,CASSFGQPYGYTF
TRBV7-2,TRBJ2-1,16,NA,CASSPGGGGGYNEQFF
TRBV28,TRBJ2-7,14,NA,CASTLDPTGLEQYF
TRBV2,TRBJ2-2,14,NA,CASSPTGNTGELFF
TRBV4-3,TRBJ2-2,15,NA,CASSQGVTNTGELFF
TRBV5-4,TRBJ2-3,15,TRBD2,CASSLIAGAADTQYF
TRBV7-8,TRBJ2-6,18,NA,CASSQRPGGFSGANVLTF
TRBV28,TRBJ1-2,15,TRBD1,CASSRGQGRYYGYTF
TRBV6-6,NA,13,TRBD2,CASRLAGKYEQYF
TRBV7-2,TRBJ1-1,14,TRBD1,CASSLPRTGTEAFF
TRBV2,TRBJ2-3,15,TRBD1,CASSSLGQGGDTQYF
TRBV27,TRBJ2-1,19,TRBD2,CASSPWGGTSGASYNEQFF
TRBV7-9,TRBJ2-3,12,NA,CASSLAGNTQYF
TRBV28,TRBJ2-7,13,TRBD1,CASSGQGPYEQYF
TRBV29-1,NA,14,TRBD1,CSVEHGTGSSEQYF
TRBV7-9,TRBJ1-2,15,TRBD1,CASSLGQGPYYGYTF
TRBV5-4,TRBJ1-4,15,NA,CASSLEPGLGEKLFF
TRBV7-9,TRBJ1-3,15,NA,CASSLQGVSGNTIYF
TRBV2,TRBJ1-4,16,TRBD1,CASRDPDRATNEKLFF
TRBV30,TRBJ2-5,13,NA,CAWSVGLEETQYF
TRBV7-8,TRBJ2-1,17,TRBD2,CASSTRPGLAPYNEQFF
TRBV28,TRBJ1-2,15,NA,CASSVTGSESYGYTF
TRBV18,TRBJ1-5,15,TRBD1,CASSPQGARNQPQHF
TRBV7-3,TRBJ1-1,14,TRBD1,CASSRDRGDTEAFF
TRBV10-1,TRBJ1-1,13,NA,CATSRTANTEAFF
TRBV19,TRBJ2-5,13,TRBD2,CASSVTGGETQYF
TRBV28,TRBJ1-5,13,NA,CASSYGGGQPQHF
TRBV4-3,TRBJ2-1,18,NA,CASSQEGGLARLYNEQFF
TRBV15,TRBJ2-1,14,NA,CATGGPNPYNEQFF
TRBV10-2,TRBJ2-2,13,NA,CASTPGYTGELFF
TRBV4-1,TRBJ1-1,17,TRBD1,CASSQDQTGQANTEAFF
TRBV6-5,TRBJ1-1,12,NA,CASSYRWTEAFF
TRBV25-1,TRBJ1-6,15,NA,CASSDKEFPLSPLHF
TRBV28,TRBJ1-2,14,TRBD1,CASSLQGGSRGYTF